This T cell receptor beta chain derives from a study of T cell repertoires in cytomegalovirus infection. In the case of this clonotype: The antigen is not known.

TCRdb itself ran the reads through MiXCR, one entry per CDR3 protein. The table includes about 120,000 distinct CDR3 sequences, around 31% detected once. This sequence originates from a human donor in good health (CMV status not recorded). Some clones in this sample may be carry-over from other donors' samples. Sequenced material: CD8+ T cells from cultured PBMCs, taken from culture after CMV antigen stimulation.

This chain's CDR3 is CSARDRQNTGELFF. The CDR3 bases are TGCAGTGCTAGAGATCGTCAGAACACCGGGGAGCTGTTTTTT. The rearrangement joins TRBV20-1 to TRBJ2-2; no definite D call. The CDR3 length is 14 residues. V was clipped by 0 bases and J by 1 base, with 6 bases between them. The germline gives CDR1 DFQATT, CDR2 SNEGSKA (reference sequence).